This TCR beta chain emerged from a study of glioma-infiltrating T cells after dendritic cell vaccination. Study details: The vaccine used monocyte-derived dendritic cells pulsed overnight with autologous tumor lysate.

CDR3 length: 14 residues. Germline V CDR1 and CDR2: LGHNA, YSLEER. V shed 1 base, J shed 2 bases, and the junction held 2 bases outside the gene matches. Generated by immunoSEQ multiplex PCR, the TCRdb table keeps only in-frame clones and is missing some. The table lists about 65,000 clones, roughly nine tenths of them singletons. The time point denotes: after dendritic cell vaccination, including at tumor progression/relapse. The sample in question was blood, obtained after dendritic cell vaccination. This sequence was found in a human donor with glioblastoma. The genes are TRBV4-3 and TRBJ2-7, with 7 bases identical to TRBD1. The CDR3, as DNA: TGCGCCAGCAGCCAAGGGCAGGGGGCCTACGAGCAGTACTTC. Translating gives CASSQGQGAYEQYF.